These 11 T cell receptor beta chains share one sample of origin, sequenced in a study of OX40 agonist ivuxolimab in advanced cancers. The data were produced by immunoSEQ multiplex PCR, yet TCRdb's version contains in-frame clones alone and is incomplete. The sample lists about 69,000 clones; approximately 93% were seen once. The specimen was CD4+ or CD8+ T cells sorted from blood, collected in a trial of the OX40 agonist ivuxolimab. These receptors originate from an adult with an advanced solid tumor such as melanoma, head and neck, liver or kidney cancer.

The V call is TRBV7-2, the J call TRBJ1-1, with 7 positions matching TRBD1. Per germline, CDR1 SGHTA and CDR2 FQGNSA. The junction had 4 bases not matched to a gene; V was cut back by 5 bases and J by 1 base. CDR3 length: 14 amino acids. The CDR3 sequence: CASSTRTGNTEAFF. The CDR3 nucleotides are TGTGCCAGCAGCACCCGGACAGGGAACACTGAAGCTTTCTTT.

This clone was counted only a few times. The rearrangement joins TRBV29-1 to TRBJ2-1; 8 bases agree with TRBD2. Germline V CDR1 and CDR2: SQVTM, ANQGSEA. The CDR3 extends over 16 amino acids. The V segment lost 6 bases and the J segment 0 bases; nucleotides outside the gene matches: 10. The CDR3 nucleotides read TGCAGCGTAGCACTAGCGGCGGCCGGCTCCTACAATGAGCAGTTCTTC. It yields the protein CSVALAAAGSYNEQFF.

The chain is built from TRBV4-2 and TRBJ2-6; 8 bases are shared with TRBD1. The CDR3 loop spans 20 amino acids. The V gene end was trimmed by 3 bases and the J gene end by 0 bases; junction bases not matched to a gene: 13. In germline, CDR1 is LGHNA, CDR2 YNFKEQ. The CDR3 loop reads CASSQFSAGTGLSGANVLTF. DNA of the CDR3: TGTGCCAGCAGCCAGTTTTCCGCCGGGACAGGACTCTCTGGGGCCAACGTCCTGACTTTC.

In this sample, this clone turned up once. The rearrangement joins TRBV29-1 to TRBJ2-3; 8 bases match TRBD1. Germline loops: CDR1 SQVTM, CDR2 ANQGSEA. J gave up 4 bases and V 6 bases, and 6 bases lay outside the gene matches. This CDR3 contains 13 residues. The CDR3 protein is CSVRTGSADTQYF. CDR3 nucleotides: TGCAGCGTCCGGACAGGGAGCGCAGATACGCAGTATTTT.

The chain is built from TRBV9 and TRBJ2-3, with no clear D. The CDR3 extends over 15 amino acids. With 0 bases removed from V and 8 bases from J, the gap between germline ends came to 16 bases. CDR1 SGDLS and CDR2 YYNGEE come from the germline V gene. DNA of the CDR3: TGTGCCAGCAGCGTAGGATCGACGGGCCAAGTTACGCAGTATTTT. It is translated as CASSVGSTGQVTQYF.

The chain uses TRBV11-2 and TRBJ2-7; 8 nucleotides align to TRBD1. The J segment lost 3 bases and the V segment lost 5 bases, leaving 6 bases of the junction unmatched. The germline V gene encodes CDR1 SGHAT and CDR2 FQNNGV. The CDR3 runs 14 residues. The CDR3 loop is CASSPGGPLYEQYF. In DNA form, the CDR3 reads TGTGCCAGCAGCCCAGGGGGCCCTCTCTACGAGCAGTACTTC.

In its sample, this clone was seen once. The chain links TRBV19 to TRBJ1-1; D is possibly TRBD1 (5 bases). Deletions cut 9 bases from V and 5 bases from J, with 13 bases between. Per germline, CDR1 LNHDA and CDR2 SQIVND (reference sequence). The CDR3 length is 12 residues. The CDR3 DNA is TGTGCCAGCGGGCGGGGCTGGACTGAAGCTTTCTTT. Residues: CASGRGWTEAFF.

The chain employs TRBV5-4 and TRBJ2-7; the match to TRBD2 covers 8 bases. Germline V gene data show CDR1 as SGHNT and CDR2 as YYREEE (reference sequence). The V gene end was trimmed by 4 bases and the J gene end by 4 bases; junction bases not matched to a gene: 16. This CDR3 contains 17 residues. CDR3 sequence (DNA): TGTGCCAGCAGCGGCCGGGCCTTAGGGCGGGAGGTTTACGAGCAGTACTTC. This translates into CASSGRALGREVYEQYF.

The chain combines TRBV5-6 with TRBJ2-7, with D possibly TRBD2 on 5 matching bases. V gave up 5 bases and J gave up 0 bases, with 21 bases separating them. The germline gives CDR1 SGHDT, CDR2 YYEEEE. This CDR3 spans 17 amino acids. CDR3 residues: CASSLVTAGVSSYEQYF. CDR3 nucleotide sequence: TGTGCCAGCAGTTTAGTAACGGCGGGTGTCAGCTCCTACGAGCAGTACTTC.

The chain is built from TRBV14 and TRBJ1-1; possible D gene TRBD1, 5 bases. The CDR3 covers 18 residues. V lost 1 base to trimming and J lost 3 bases, with 21 bases between them. Germline V gene sequence: CDR1 SGHDN, CDR2 FVKESK. The CDR3 region is CASSQVRPPKAGYTEAFF. As DNA, the CDR3 is TGTGCCAGCAGCCAAGTTCGGCCTCCTAAGGCAGGGTACACTGAAGCTTTCTTT.

The CDR3 DNA reads TGTGCCAGTAGGCGGGAGCCCTACAATGAGCAGTTCTTC. It translates to CASRREPYNEQFF. The gene calls are TRBV19 and TRBJ2-1; 7 bases align to TRBD2. Germline CDR1 and CDR2: LNHDA and SQIVND (reference sequence). This CDR3 has 13 amino acids. V shed 6 bases, J shed 2 bases, and the junction held 1 base outside the gene matches.